This TCR beta chain was obtained from a study of blood T cell repertoires in COVID-19. For the study at large: From the United States, Italy and Spain came samples of acute and convalescent COVID-19. T cells, B-cell-depleted T cells, or PBMCs supplied cDNA or gDNA.

As originally analysed: Reference gene primer amplification gave estimated nucleated cell counts. Generated by immunoSEQ multiplex PCR, the TCRdb table keeps only in-frame clones and is missing some. For V, J and clone size, that table is used; D and trimming come from the DNA. The sample holds roughly 260,000 clones; approximately 90% are singletons and the top ten take roughly 3.7%. The V gene lost 2 bases and the J gene lost 0 bases, with 7 bases spanning the gap. There are 15 residues in the CDR3. The germline V gene has CDR1 LNHNV and CDR2 YYDKDF (reference sequence). Sequencing used peripheral blood. The receptor was isolated from a woman aged 35 to 49 with acute or convalescent COVID-19. The chain recombines TRBV15 with TRBJ2-2; D may be TRBD1 (5 bases). The CDR3 here is CATSRLTANTGELFF. CDR3 in DNA: TGTGCCACCAGCAGACTGACAGCGAACACCGGGGAGCTGTTTTTT. The variable domain in full, completed from reference TRBV15 and TRBJ2-2, reads DAMVIQNPRYQVTQFGKPVTLSCSQTLNHNVMYWYQQKSSQAPKLLFHYYDKDFNNEADTPDNFQSRRPNTSFCFLDIRSPGLGDTAMYLCATSRLTANTGELFFGEGSRLTVL.